These T cell receptor beta chains were read from a single sample in a study of OX40 agonist ivuxolimab in advanced cancers. The assay was immunoSEQ multiplex PCR, and TCRdb's table has in-frame clones only and misses some. The table includes about 54,000 clones, about nine tenths detected once. The sample here was CD4+ or CD8+ T cells sorted from blood, taken in a trial of the OX40 agonist ivuxolimab. All receptors come from an adult with an advanced solid tumor such as melanoma, head and neck, liver or kidney cancer. The CDR3 runs from the conserved cysteine through the conserved F or W. The D gene is left open where the match is weak. Some rows have no size entry. The others give once, few or many, or a class for an expanded clone.

j_gene: TRBJ2-6
v_gene: TRBV19
abundance: .
d_gene: .
CDR3nt: TGTGCCAGTACGAGTATCGGGGCCAACGTCCTGACTTTC
CDR3aa: CASTSIGANVLTF

j_gene: TRBJ1-2
v_gene: TRBV7-9
abundance: .
d_gene: .
CDR3nt: TGTGCCAGCAGCTTAGCGGGGCAGCCCAACTATGGCTACACCTTC
CDR3aa: CASSLAGQPNYGYTF

j_gene: TRBJ1-1
v_gene: TRBV5-1
abundance: .
d_gene: .
CDR3nt: TGCGCCAGCAGCCCCCAGCCTATGAACACTGAAGCTTTCTTT
CDR3aa: CASSPQPMNTEAFF

j_gene: TRBJ1-1
v_gene: TRBV29-1
abundance: .
d_gene: .
CDR3nt: TGCAGCGTAGGTCGACAGCTCGGGCGAGGTGAAGCTTTCTTT
CDR3aa: CSVGRQLGRGEAFF

j_gene: TRBJ2-7
v_gene: TRBV2
abundance: .
d_gene: TRBD1
CDR3nt: TGTGCCAGCAGTGGTGGACAGGGCCCCTACGAGCAGTACTTC
CDR3aa: CASSGGQGPYEQYF

j_gene: TRBJ1-6
v_gene: TRBV27
abundance: .
d_gene: TRBD1
CDR3nt: TGTGCCAGCAGGTTAGACAGGGGAGTATCACCCCTCCACTTT
CDR3aa: CASRLDRGVSPLHF

j_gene: TRBJ2-3
v_gene: TRBV9
abundance: .
d_gene: TRBD2
CDR3nt: TGTGCCAGCAGCGCCGGGACTAGCTCAGATACGCAGTATTTT
CDR3aa: CASSAGTSSDTQYF

j_gene: TRBJ2-1
v_gene: TRBV4-1
abundance: .
d_gene: .
CDR3nt: TGCGCCAGCAGATCTCCGGGACTTGCGGCTTACAATGAGCAGTTCTTC
CDR3aa: CASRSPGLAAYNEQFF

j_gene: TRBJ2-1
v_gene: TRBV5-4
abundance: .
d_gene: TRBD2
CDR3nt: TGTGCCAGCAGCTTCGGCGGGAGGTCCTCGGGCGGGAATGAGCAGTTCTTC
CDR3aa: CASSFGGRSSGGNEQFF

j_gene: TRBJ1-3
v_gene: TRBV7-8
abundance: .
d_gene: TRBD1
CDR3nt: TGTGCCAGCAGCCTGGACAGGGCTGGAAACACCATATATTTT
CDR3aa: CASSLDRAGNTIYF

j_gene: TRBJ2-1
v_gene: TRBV29-1
abundance: .
d_gene: TRBD2
CDR3nt: TGCAGCGCCGATGCGGGGGAAGGTACCGATGAGCAGTTCTTC
CDR3aa: CSADAGEGTDEQFF

j_gene: TRBJ2-1
v_gene: TRBV11-2
abundance: .
d_gene: TRBD2
CDR3nt: TGTGCCAGCAGCCCAATAGGGACTAGCGGGAGATACTCCTACAATGAGCAGTTCTTC
CDR3aa: CASSPIGTSGRYSYNEQFF

j_gene: TRBJ1-6
v_gene: TRBV28
abundance: .
d_gene: TRBD1
CDR3nt: TGTGCCAGCAGGGGTGCCGGGACAGGGTTCGCCCCCCTCCACTTT
CDR3aa: CASRGAGTGFAPLHF

j_gene: TRBJ1-6
v_gene: TRBV28
abundance: .
d_gene: TRBD1
CDR3nt: TGTGCCAGCAGTGCCCCCCGGGACAGGGTTAAATCACCCCTCCACTTT
CDR3aa: CASSAPRDRVKSPLHF

j_gene: TRBJ1-3
v_gene: TRBV7-9
abundance: .
d_gene: .
CDR3nt: TGTGCCAGCAGCTTAGGTATACCAGCGGCTGGAAACACCATATATTTT
CDR3aa: CASSLGIPAAGNTIYF

j_gene: TRBJ2-2
v_gene: TRBV5-4
abundance: .
d_gene: .
CDR3nt: TGTGCCAGCTCTACAGGGGGGGTTAGCACCGGGGAGCTGTTTTTT
CDR3aa: CASSTGGVSTGELFF

j_gene: TRBJ1-1
v_gene: TRBV28
abundance: .
d_gene: .
CDR3nt: TGTGCCAGCAGCACCCCACTGGGCACTGAAGCTTTCTTT
CDR3aa: CASSTPLGTEAFF

j_gene: TRBJ2-2
v_gene: TRBV19
abundance: .
d_gene: .
CDR3nt: TGTGCCAGTAAGGGTTGGGGGAACACCGGGGAGCTGTTTTTT
CDR3aa: CASKGWGNTGELFF

j_gene: TRBJ2-1
v_gene: TRBV11-2
abundance: .
d_gene: .
CDR3nt: TGTGCCAGCAGCTTGGCTAGGGCGACCAACCCCTACAATGAGCAGTTCTTC
CDR3aa: CASSLARATNPYNEQFF

j_gene: TRBJ1-2
v_gene: TRBV7-6
abundance: once
d_gene: .
CDR3nt: TGTGCCAGCAGCTTAGGCGGCAGAAACTATGGCTACACCTTC
CDR3aa: CASSLGGRNYGYTF

j_gene: TRBJ1-2
v_gene: TRBV9
abundance: .
d_gene: .
CDR3nt: TGTGCCAGCAGCGTAGTGGCAGTTCCTAACTATGGCTACACCTTC
CDR3aa: CASSVVAVPNYGYTF

j_gene: TRBJ2-3
v_gene: TRBV4-1
abundance: .
d_gene: TRBD2
CDR3nt: TGCGCCAGCAGCCCCCCCGGGGGGGGAGATACGCAGTATTTT
CDR3aa: CASSPPGGGDTQYF